These 5 T cell receptor beta chains were sequenced from one sample in a study of control samples from healthy donors and cancer patients. TCRdb's copy holds only in-frame clones and misses some; the assay was immunoSEQ multiplex PCR. The sample yields about 58,000 clones, 80% to 90% seen once. The sequenced material came from PBMCs. The receptor set was obtained from a woman aged 60-75 years with lung cancer.

The rearrangement uses TRBV28 and TRBJ1-2; D unresolved. The CDR3 consists of 13 residues. Germline V CDR1 and CDR2: MDHEN, SYDVKM. Trimming took off 3 bases at V and 1 base at J, with 6 bases between the two ends. CDR3 sequence reads: CASSLRDNYGYTF. In nucleotides, the CDR3 is TGTGCCAGCAGTTTGAGAGATAACTATGGCTACACCTTC.

This clone was found once. Other DNA sequences in this specimen translate into the identical CDR3. The genes are TRBV9 and TRBJ1-6, with TRBD1 as a possible D gene (5 bases). The CDR3 runs to 14 residues. CDR1 and CDR2 (germline): SGDLS, YYNGEE. With 0 bases removed from V and 5 bases from J, the gap between germline ends came to 6 bases. The CDR3 reads CASSVGGDNSPLHF. In DNA form, the CDR3 reads TGTGCCAGCAGCGTAGGGGGGGATAATTCACCCCTCCACTTT. Using reference TRBV9 and TRBJ1-6 for the parts outside the CDR3, the full variable domain is DSGVTQTPKHLITATGQRVTLRCSPRSGDLSVYWYQQSLDQGLQFLIQYYNGEERAKGNILERFSAQQFPDLHSELNLSSLELGDSALYFCASSVGGDNSPLHFGNGTRLTVT.

This CDR3 is CASSGQGGETQYF. The CDR3 region has the DNA TGCGCCAGCTCAGGACAGGGAGGGGAGACCCAGTACTTC. The rearrangement uses TRBV10-1 and TRBJ2-5; D possibly corresponds to TRBD1 (8 bases). This CDR3 is built from 13 residues. The ends were cut back, 8 bases at V and 5 bases at J, with 15 bases in the middle. CDR1 and CDR2 from the germline V gene are WNHNN and SYGVQD (reference sequence).

V is TRBV25-1 and J is TRBJ2-7; tentative D call: TRBD2 (5 bases). Germline V gene lookup returns CDR1 MGHDK and CDR2 SYGVNS. The CDR3 is made up of 18 amino acids. Deletions cut 5 bases from V and 3 bases from J, with 26 bases between. The CDR3, as DNA: TGTGCCAGCAGTTCCAGAGAGACCACCGGGCCCCGGGGCTACGAGCAGTACTTC. Amino acids: CASSSRETTGPRGYEQYF.

The V and J genes are TRBV20-1 and TRBJ1-2; D may be TRBD1 (5 bases). Per the germline V gene, CDR1 is DFQATT and CDR2 is SNEGSKA (reference sequence). V was clipped by 1 base and J by 5 bases, with 5 bases between them. This CDR3 has 11 residues. Here the CDR3 reads CSARGQYGYTF. In DNA, the CDR3 is TGCAGTGCTAGAGGACAGTATGGCTACACCTTC.